The 13 T cell receptor beta chains presented below share a single source sample, sequenced in a study of cytomegalovirus exposure and HLA in healthy donors. Researchers ran the PCR with 60 Vbeta and 13 Jbeta primers. The assay was immunoSEQ multiplex PCR, and TCRdb's table has in-frame clones only and misses some. The sample totals about 130,000 clones. Sequenced material: PBMCs. Source of these receptors: a man aged 18 to 30 in good health and CMV-seronegative.

The CDR3 loop is CASSPGTGGGETQYF. The CDR3 DNA sequence: TGTGCCAGCAGTCCCGGGACAGGGGGGGGTGAGACCCAGTACTTC. V and J are TRBV27 and TRBJ2-5; 11 bases fit TRBD1. V shed 5 bases and J 5 bases; nucleotides not matched to a gene: 7. The CDR3 extends over 15 amino acids. Germline-derived CDR1 and CDR2 are MNHEY and SMNVEV (reference sequence).

CDR3 nucleotide sequence: TGCGCCAGCAGCCTCCGGGACAGGTCCTACGAGCAGTACTTC. Its protein is CASSLRDRSYEQYF. This chain uses TRBV5-1 with TRBJ2-7; 8 bases align to TRBD1. Germline values: CDR1 SGHRS, CDR2 YFSETQ. This CDR3 is built from 14 residues. With V trimmed by 4 bases and J by 1 base, 4 bases remained unmatched. The full variable domain, its missing parts supplied by reference TRBV5-1 and TRBJ2-7, is KAGVTQTPRYLIKTRGQQVTLSCSPISGHRSVSWYQQTPGQGLQFLFEYFSETQRNKGNFPGRFSGRQFSNSRSEMNVSTLELGDSALYLCASSLRDRSYEQYFGPGTRLTVT.

This CDR3 reads CASSFGLAGGYNEQFF. CDR3 DNA sequence: TGCGCCAGCAGCTTCGGACTAGCGGGAGGATACAATGAGCAGTTCTTC. The chain recombines TRBV5-1 with TRBJ2-1; 14 bases map to TRBD2. The CDR3 is 16 residues long. CDR1 is SGHRS and CDR2 is YFSETQ in the germline V gene. J lost 4 bases, V lost 2 bases, and 2 bases had no gene match. Full variable domain (remainder filled in from reference TRBV5-1 and TRBJ2-1): KAGVTQTPRYLIKTRGQQVTLSCSPISGHRSVSWYQQTPGQGLQFLFEYFSETQRNKGNFPGRFSGRQFSNSRSEMNVSTLELGDSALYLCASSFGLAGGYNEQFFGPGTRLTVL.

J is TRBJ1-1 and V is TRBV6-1; maybe TRBD1 (6 bases). Germline CDR1 and CDR2: MNHNS and SASEGT. CDR3 length: 14 amino acids. V lost 6 bases and J lost 3, with 14 bases in between. CDR3 bases: TGTGCCAGCAGGGCACAGGGTGGGTACACTGAAGCTTTCTTT. It is translated as CASRAQGGYTEAFF.

The rearrangement joins TRBV5-1 to TRBJ2-2; 7 positions agree with TRBD1. The CDR3 contains 15 residues. V dropped 2 bases and J dropped 2; count of bases not matched to a gene: 3. Germline V gene data show CDR1 as SGHRS and CDR2 as YFSETQ. The CDR3 here is CASSLTGANTGELFF. The CDR3 nucleotides are TGCGCCAGCAGCTTAACAGGGGCAAACACCGGGGAGCTGTTTTTT.

The V and J genes are TRBV4-1 and TRBJ1-2; 8 bases align to TRBD1. The CDR3 covers 16 residues. V lost 3 bases and J lost 2; bases outside the gene matches: 8. Germline CDR1 MGHRA, CDR2 YSYEKL. The CDR3 sequence is CASSQGAGGSNYGYTF. The CDR3 DNA reads TGCGCCAGCAGCCAGGGCGCAGGGGGCAGCAACTATGGCTACACCTTC.

As concerns this clone: The sample carries other DNA sequences with the same CDR3. The rearrangement uses TRBV27 and TRBJ2-1, with D hard to call. The CDR3 length is 14 residues. The germline V gene has CDR1 MNHEY and CDR2 SMNVEV (reference sequence). With 3 bases removed from V and 0 bases from J, the gap between germline ends came to 6 bases. In DNA form, the CDR3 reads TGTGCCAGCAGTTTGGGCAGCTCCTACAATGAGCAGTTCTTC. Translated, it gives CASSLGSSYNEQFF.

This chain joins TRBV19 and TRBJ2-7, with 9 nucleotides matching TRBD1. This CDR3 is built from 14 residues. Germline CDR1 LNHDA, CDR2 SQIVND (reference sequence). Trimming at V came to 6 bases and at J to 3 bases, leaving 6 bases not matched to a gene. CDR3 amino acids: CASRLTGGDYEQYF. In nucleotides, the CDR3 is TGTGCCAGTAGGTTGACAGGGGGAGACTACGAGCAGTACTTC.

The chain links TRBV25-1 to TRBJ2-2; 8 bases align to TRBD1. Germline loops: CDR1 MGHDK, CDR2 SYGVNS. The CDR3 loop spans 16 amino acids. J was trimmed by 6 bases and V by 5 bases; bases with no gene match: 11. This chain's CDR3 is CASSLLGQGRAGELFF. For the CDR3, the DNA is TGTGCCAGCAGTCTGCTAGGACAGGGTAGGGCCGGGGAGCTGTTTTTT.

The chain joins TRBV9 to TRBJ1-1; tentatively, D is TRBD1 (5 bases). CDR3 length: 15 residues. The germline gives CDR1 SGDLS, CDR2 YYNGEE. Trimming cost V 0 bases and J 6 bases, with 15 bases left between them. CDR3 residues: CASSVEPGRSAEAFF. For the CDR3, the DNA is TGTGCCAGCAGCGTAGAACCAGGGCGTTCCGCTGAAGCTTTCTTT.

This chain joins TRBV10-1 and TRBJ1-1; 7 positions agree with TRBD1. CDR3 length equals 13 residues. Germline V lookup: CDR1 WNHNN, CDR2 SYGVQD (reference sequence). The V segment lost 4 bases and the J segment 4 bases; nucleotides outside the gene matches: 3. Written as DNA, the CDR3 is TGCGCCAGCAGTGTGGGGACAGCCACTGAAGCTTTCTTT. It is translated as CASSVGTATEAFF.

DNA for the CDR3: TGTGCCAGCAGCCAGGGACAGAACTATGGCTACACCTTC. This codes for CASSQGQNYGYTF. The chain carries TRBV5-6 and TRBJ1-2, with TRBD1 matching over 7 bases. V trimming: 4 bases; J trimming: 2 bases; junction bases outside the gene matches: 2. This CDR3 region has 13 residues. Germline CDR1 reads SGHDT; CDR2 reads YYEEEE. The full variable domain, in which reference TRBV5-6 and TRBJ1-2 provide the parts outside the CDR3, is DAGVTQSPTHLIKTRGQQVTLRCSPKSGHDTVSWYQQALGQGPQFIFQYYEEEERQRGNFPDRFSGHQFPNYSSELNVNALLLGDSALYLCASSQGQNYGYTFGSGTRLTVV.

This sequence joins TRBV5-1 and TRBJ2-1; 9 bases fit TRBD2. Germline-derived CDR1 and CDR2 are SGHRS and YFSETQ. Trimming took 4 bases from V and 4 from J; bases not matched to a gene: 6. The CDR3 loop spans 15 amino acids. CDR3 sequence (DNA): TGCGCCAGCAGCATTCTAGCGGGAATATACAATGAGCAGTTCTTC. It codes for CASSILAGIYNEQFF.